The 22 T cell receptor beta chains given below trace back to one sample, sequenced in a study of PD-1 blockade in classical Hodgkin lymphoma. Described time point: cycle 4 day 1 (C4D1), after 5 to 7 weeks of nivolumab. Relapses following autologous stem cell transplantation were seen in all patients, with brentuximab vedotin exposure varying. Researchers report purifying CD4+ T cells from thawed PBMCs by magnetic negative selection. TCRdb's table, derived via immunoSEQ multiplex PCR, lists solely in-frame clones and lacks some. The sample holds around 28,000 clones; under 90% are singletons and the top ten take about 0.82%. This sample comprised CD4+ T cells from blood, obtained before the fourth cycle of nivolumab. These TCRs come from a human donor with classical Hodgkin lymphoma.

This clone appeared a single time. This chain connects TRBV7-9 to TRBJ2-5; 9 bases line up with TRBD2. The CDR3 consists of 17 residues. V shed 5 bases and J 4 bases; nucleotides not matched to a gene: 14. Germline CDR1 is SEHNR and CDR2 is FQNEAQ (reference sequence). The CDR3 loop reads CASSPWGISGGGETQYF. In DNA form, the CDR3 reads TGTGCCAGCAGCCCCTGGGGGATTAGCGGGGGAGGAGAGACCCAGTACTTC.

The table lists this clone with a count of one. This CDR3 is CASSFGGRSGNTIYF. The DNA for the CDR3 is TGTGCCAGCAGTTTCGGGGGGAGATCTGGAAACACCATATATTTT. The J gene is TRBJ1-3, the V gene TRBV6-5; perhaps TRBD1 as D (5 bases). Germline V gene data show CDR1 as MNHEY and CDR2 as SVGAGI. The CDR3 totals 15 residues. Trimming took 4 bases from V and 1 from J, leaving 11 bases between them.

The chain couples TRBV6-5 to TRBJ1-2; no definite D call. The CDR3 runs to 11 residues. Trimming cost V 5 bases and J 2 bases, with 3 bases left between them. Germline V gives CDR1 MNHEY, CDR2 SVGAGI. CDR3 sequence (DNA): TGTGCCAGCAGTGGAAACTATGGCTACACCTTC. Protein: CASSGNYGYTF.

Here the CDR3 DNA reads TGCGCCAGCAGCTTGGGCGGTTCGGGGGTTATTGAGCAGTTCTTC. This translates into CASSLGGSGVIEQFF. This chain connects TRBV5-1 to TRBJ2-1; TRBD2 is a possible D gene (6 bases). The CDR3 is 15 amino acids. CDR1 and CDR2 from the germline V gene are SGHRS and YFSETQ. The V end lost 0 bases, the J end lost 9 bases, and 16 bases lay between the germline ends.

This clone was picked up a small number of times. The rearrangement links TRBV5-1 to TRBJ1-5; no clear D. Germline V gene lookup returns CDR1 SGHRS and CDR2 YFSETQ. The ends were cut back, 1 base at V and 5 bases at J, with 13 bases in the middle. The CDR3 sequence is 15 residues long. CDR3 region: CASSLSGRSDQPQHF. The CDR3 DNA follows: TGCGCCAGCAGCTTGTCCGGCAGGTCGGATCAGCCCCAGCATTTT.

V and J are TRBV7-3 and TRBJ2-2; 8 bases map to TRBD1. V was clipped by 0 bases and J by 7 bases; unmatched bases: 4. Looked up from germline, CDR1 is SGHTA and CDR2 is FQGTGA. This CDR3 is 15 amino acids long. The CDR3 DNA sequence: TGTGCCAGCAGCTTAACTGGCAGGGGGCTCGGGGAGCTGTTTTTT. This encodes CASSLTGRGLGELFF.

V gene TRBV29-1 combines with J gene TRBJ1-3; D remains ambiguous. The CDR3 is made up of 15 amino acids. From germline, CDR1 is SQVTM and CDR2 ANQGSEA. V lost 2 bases, J lost 0 bases, and 11 bases lay in between. DNA for the CDR3: TGCAGCGTTGAACGGAGGCGAAGCTCTGGAAACACCATATATTTT. Encoded protein: CSVERRRSSGNTIYF.

The rearrangement links TRBV5-8 to TRBJ1-5, with unresolved D. V was pared by 4 bases and J by 2 bases, with 13 bases between. The germline CDR1 and CDR2 sequences are SGHTS and YDEGEE. The CDR3 length is 15 residues. CDR3 coding DNA: TGTGCCAGCAGCCTCCTACAGCTTCGCAATCAGCCCCAGCATTTT. Translated: CASSLLQLRNQPQHF.

The table lists this clone with a count of one. The rearrangement links TRBV18 to TRBJ1-1, with D perhaps matching TRBD1 (5 bases). V was trimmed by 3 bases and J by 5 bases, leaving 10 bases between them. Germline V gene lookup returns CDR1 KGHSH and CDR2 LQKENI. The CDR3 contains 13 residues. CDR3 loop: CASSPGTSTEAFF. CDR3 nucleotides: TGTGCCAGCTCACCGGGGACGTCGACTGAAGCTTTCTTT.

The chain is built from TRBV19 and TRBJ2-2, with unresolved D. The germline V gene has CDR1 LNHDA and CDR2 SQIVND (reference sequence). The CDR3 consists of 15 residues. V lost 0 bases, J lost 1 base, and 6 bases lay in between. CDR3 nucleotide sequence: TGTGCCAGTAGTATAGAGACGGTGAACACCGGGGAGCTGTTTTTT. Residues: CASSIETVNTGELFF.

The CDR3 sequence is CASIRDRATGELFF. As DNA, the CDR3 is TGCGCCAGCATCCGGGACAGGGCCACCGGGGAGCTGTTTTTT. The chain carries TRBV5-1 and TRBJ2-2, with 9 bases aligning to TRBD1. Unmatched junction bases numbered 4, after V lost 6 bases and J lost 4 bases. CDR1 SGHRS and CDR2 YFSETQ come from the germline V gene. The CDR3 consists of 14 residues.

The rearrangement uses TRBV30 and TRBJ2-3, with TRBD2 matching 10 bases. After removal of 0 bases from V and 4 bases from J, the junction contained 7 bases not matched to a gene. The CDR3 runs to 16 residues. Germline CDR1 and CDR2: GTSNPN and SVGIG (reference sequence). In nucleotides, the CDR3 is TGTGCCTGGAGTGTACACCTAGCGGGGGTTTCAGATACGCAGTATTTT. Protein product: CAWSVHLAGVSDTQYF.

In this sample, this clone turned up once. This chain links TRBV4-2 with TRBJ1-2, with 8 bases lining up with TRBD1. The CDR3 has 15 amino acids. Germline V gene data show CDR1 as LGHNA and CDR2 as YNFKEQ. Germline trimming cut 1 base from V and 8 bases from J; bases unmatched to any gene: 9. In DNA form, the CDR3 reads TGTGCCAGCAGCCAAGTGGGGGCAGGGGGCCGGGGCTACACCTTC. It specifies CASSQVGAGGRGYTF.

The table lists this clone with a few counts. This chain connects TRBV14 to TRBJ1-3; D gene unclear. Germline CDR1 SGHDN, CDR2 FVKESK. Trimming removed 0 bases from V and 4 bases from J, with 10 bases in between. The CDR3 loop spans 15 amino acids. Written as DNA, the CDR3 is TGTGCCAGCAGCCAAGATCTGGGCCAGGGAAACACCATATATTTT. It translates to CASSQDLGQGNTIYF.

The V call is TRBV6-6, the J call TRBJ2-7, with D hard to call. Germline loops: CDR1 MNHNY, CDR2 SVGAGI (reference sequence). The length of the CDR3 is 15 residues. Trimming took 0 bases from V and 0 from J, leaving 9 bases between them. CDR3 bases: TGTGCCAGCAGTTACTCGAACCACCGCTCCTACGAGCAGTACTTC. Protein: CASSYSNHRSYEQYF.

J is TRBJ2-3 and V is TRBV6-4; perhaps TRBD1 as D (6 bases). Trimming removed 6 bases at V and 5 bases at J, with 15 bases between. The CDR3 has 14 amino acids. CDR1 and CDR2 (germline): MRHNA, SNTAGT. In nucleotides, the CDR3 is TGTGCCAGCAGCGAAAGACGAGGGGGAGATACGCAGTATTTT. Translating gives CASSERRGGDTQYF.

This clone was seen a few times. The J gene is TRBJ1-2, the V gene TRBV9; TRBD1 matches 8 bases. The V gene end was trimmed by 4 bases and the J gene end by 7 bases; junction bases not matched to a gene: 6. Germline CDR1 and CDR2: SGDLS and YYNGEE. CDR3 length: 13 amino acids. The CDR3 sequence is CASSPKDRAGYTF. CDR3 sequence (DNA): TGTGCCAGCAGCCCAAAGGACAGGGCTGGCTACACCTTC.

This clone was recorded once. This rearrangement joins TRBV28 to TRBJ2-1; D remains ambiguous. Germline CDR1 is MDHEN and CDR2 is SYDVKM. CDR3 length equals 12 residues. The ends were cut back, 4 bases at V and 10 bases at J, with 11 bases in the middle. The CDR3 loop reads CASSSLRYEQFF. The DNA of the CDR3 is TGTGCCAGCAGTTCACTACGATACGAGCAGTTCTTC.

The chain uses TRBV7-9 and TRBJ1-3; no clear D. From germline, CDR1 is SEHNR and CDR2 FQNEAQ (reference sequence). With 3 bases removed from V and 4 bases from J, the gap between germline ends came to 7 bases. This CDR3 region has 13 residues. The CDR3 DNA sequence: TGTGCCAGCAGCTTGATCAGGGGAAACACCATATATTTT. Its translation is CASSLIRGNTIYF.

The V gene is TRBV6-6, the J gene TRBJ1-5, with D possibly matching TRBD1 (5 bases). The CDR3 is 16 residues long. V was shortened by 4 bases and J by 5 bases, with 18 bases between the two germline ends. Germline V gene lookup returns CDR1 MNHNY and CDR2 SVGAGI (reference sequence). DNA for the CDR3: TGTGCCAGCAGTTCCTTCTGGGGACGGGAAGATCAGCCCCAGCATTTT. Protein product: CASSSFWGREDQPQHF.

This clone has only a few counts. This chain uses TRBV12-5 with TRBJ2-4, with 7 positions matching TRBD1. Losses at the gene ends were 1 base for V and 12 bases for J; bases not matched to a gene: 3. Germline V gene sequence: CDR1 LGHNT, CDR2 FRNRAP. The CDR3 has 12 amino acids. CDR3 nucleotides: TGTGCTAGTGGTTTGGCCTGGGACAGTCAGTACTTC. This sequence encodes CASGLAWDSQYF.

V usage is TRBV7-2 and J usage is TRBJ2-3; no definite D call. The germline V gene encodes CDR1 SGHTA and CDR2 FQGNSA. The CDR3 spans 11 residues. V lost 5 bases and J lost 6, with 6 bases in between. The DNA for the CDR3 is TGTGCCAGCAGCGCCAGGGATACGCAGTATTTT. As protein: CASSARDTQYF. The full variable domain, completed using reference TRBV7-2 and TRBJ2-3, is GAGVSQSPSNKVTEKGKDVELRCDPISGHTALYWYRQSLGQGLEFLIYFQGNSAPDKSGLPSDRFSAERTGGSVSTLTIQRTQQEDSAVYLCASSARDTQYFGPGTRLTVL.